This is a list of T cell receptor beta chains from one sample in a study of PD-L1 blockade in urothelial cancer. Sequencing was performed with immunoSEQ multiplex PCR; in TCRdb, only in-frame clones are kept and a portion is missing. The data contain tens of thousands of clones, approximately 81% of them singletons. The specimen was PBMCs, collected around atezolizumab (anti-PD-L1) treatment. These receptors were taken from a man between 65 and 80 years old with urothelial cancer. Each CDR3 is given with its conserved first and last residue. The D gene is left open where the match is weak. Clone sizes are given selectively: once, few, many, or a class where the clone is expanded.

>TRBD1|TRBV13|-|TRBJ1-2
TGTGCCAGCAGCTCCGCGGGACAGGGAGACTTCGATGGCTACACCTTC
CASSSAGQGDFDGYTF
>-|TRBV7-2|-|TRBJ1-1
TGTGCCAGCAGCTATTCCCTGGAGAAGAACACTGAAGCTTTCTTT
CASSYSLEKNTEAFF
>-|TRBV27|few|TRBJ1-1
TGTGCCAGCAGGCTTCAGGGAGGGAGGGCTTTCTTT
CASRLQGGRAFF
>TRBD1|TRBV6-1|-|TRBJ2-2
TGTGCCAGCATACGACAGGGACCGAACACCGGGGAGCTGTTTTTT
CASIRQGPNTGELFF
>-|TRBV6-5|-|TRBJ1-2
TGTGCCAGCAGTGAAACGGACAGTCTCTCCGGCTACACCTTC
CASSETDSLSGYTF
>-|TRBV5-1|-|TRBJ2-5
TGCGCCAGCAGCCCCTCAGGGGTAGGAGAGACCCAGTACTTC
CASSPSGVGETQYF
>-|TRBV15|-|TRBJ1-3
TGTGCCACCAGCAGAGATTTACAGGGTGGAAACACCATATATTTT
CATSRDLQGGNTIYF
>-|TRBV28|few|TRBJ1-5
TGTGCCAGCCGATCAGATCAGCCCCAGCATTTT
CASRSDQPQHF
>TRBD1|TRBV6-6|-|TRBJ1-1
TGTGCCAGCAGTCCCCTCGGACAGGACACTGAAGCTTTCTTT
CASSPLGQDTEAFF
>TRBD1|TRBV4-1|-|TRBJ1-5
TGCGCCAGCAAGAACATCGGGAGGGGGCAAAGCAATCAGCCCCAGCATTTT
CASKNIGRGQSNQPQHF
>-|TRBV5-4|once|TRBJ2-5
TGTGCCAGCAGCTTGAGCGGTCAAGAGACCCAGTACTTC
CASSLSGQETQYF